This TCR beta chain comes out of a study of cytomegalovirus exposure and HLA in healthy donors. Study-wide background: Caucasian-associated ancestry cluster membership applied to 75% to 85% of several hundred genotyped donors.

Study conclusions and caveats: Later, an analysis found that common viral pathogens appeared to be linked with several of the most significant clusters. TCR beta V segments were, for the most part, productive about 87% or about 30% of the time in an earlier analysis.

Healthy bone marrow donors made up the cohort. The PCR ran on 60 Vbeta and 13 Jbeta primers. Sequencing used immunoSEQ multiplex PCR; TCRdb keeps in-frame clones, though not all of them. The sample lists approximately 80,000 clones, around 80% occurring once. A note on this clone: Its antigen is undetermined.

CDR1 and CDR2 (germline): MNHEY, SVGAGI. Trimming removed 6 bases from V and 5 bases from J; junction bases left unmatched: 1. The CDR3 spans 14 residues. This TCR was sampled from a male donor in good health and CMV-seropositive. The chain is built from TRBV6-5 and TRBJ2-1, with 13 bases that match TRBD2. Input material: PBMCs. The CDR3 nucleotides read TGTGCCAGCAGGGGACTAGCGGGGAACAATGAGCAGTTCTTC. It specifies CASRGLAGNNEQFF.